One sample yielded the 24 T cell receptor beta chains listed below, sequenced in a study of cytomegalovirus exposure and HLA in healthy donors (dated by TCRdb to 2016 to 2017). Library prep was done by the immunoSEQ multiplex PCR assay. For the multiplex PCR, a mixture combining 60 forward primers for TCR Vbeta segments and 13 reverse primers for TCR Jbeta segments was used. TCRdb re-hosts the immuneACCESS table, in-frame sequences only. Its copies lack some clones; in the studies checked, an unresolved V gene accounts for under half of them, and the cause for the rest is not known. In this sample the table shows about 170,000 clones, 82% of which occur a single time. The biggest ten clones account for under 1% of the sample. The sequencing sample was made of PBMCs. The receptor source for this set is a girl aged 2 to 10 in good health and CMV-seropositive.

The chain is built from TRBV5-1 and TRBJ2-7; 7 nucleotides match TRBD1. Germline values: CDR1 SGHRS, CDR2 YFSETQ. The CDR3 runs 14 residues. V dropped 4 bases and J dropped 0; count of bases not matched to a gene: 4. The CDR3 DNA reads TGCGCCAGCAGCCCTGACAGGGCCTCCTACGAGCAGTACTTC. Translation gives CASSPDRASYEQYF.

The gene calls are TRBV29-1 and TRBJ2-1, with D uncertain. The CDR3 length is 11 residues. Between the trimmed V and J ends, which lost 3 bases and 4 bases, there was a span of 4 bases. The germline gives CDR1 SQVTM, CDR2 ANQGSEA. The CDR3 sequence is CSVDYYNEQFF. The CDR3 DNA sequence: TGCAGCGTTGACTATTACAATGAGCAGTTCTTC.

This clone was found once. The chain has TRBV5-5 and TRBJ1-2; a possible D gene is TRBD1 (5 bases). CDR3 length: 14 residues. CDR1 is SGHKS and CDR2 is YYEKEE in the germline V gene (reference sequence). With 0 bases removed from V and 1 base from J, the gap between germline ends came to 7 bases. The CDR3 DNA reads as TGTGCCAGCAGCTTGGCACAGGATAACTATGGCTACACCTTC. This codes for CASSLAQDNYGYTF. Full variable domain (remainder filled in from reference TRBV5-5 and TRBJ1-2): DAGVTQSPTHLIKTRGQQVTLRCSPISGHKSVSWYQQVLGQGPQFIFQYYEKEERGRGNFPDRFSARQFPNYSSELNVNALLLGDSALYLCASSLAQDNYGYTFGSGTRLTVV.

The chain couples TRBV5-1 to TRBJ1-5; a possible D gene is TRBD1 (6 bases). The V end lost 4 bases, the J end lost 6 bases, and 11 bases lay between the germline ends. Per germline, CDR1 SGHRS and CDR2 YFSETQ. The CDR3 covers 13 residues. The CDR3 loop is CASSEGGFQPQHF. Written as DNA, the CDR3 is TGCGCCAGCAGCGAAGGGGGTTTTCAGCCCCAGCATTTT.

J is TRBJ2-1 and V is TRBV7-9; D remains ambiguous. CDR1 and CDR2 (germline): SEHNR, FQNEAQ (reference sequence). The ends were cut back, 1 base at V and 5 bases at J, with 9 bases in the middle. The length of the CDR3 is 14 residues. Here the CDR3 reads CASSLVGLHNEQFF. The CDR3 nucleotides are TGTGCCAGCAGCTTAGTCGGGTTACACAATGAGCAGTTCTTC.

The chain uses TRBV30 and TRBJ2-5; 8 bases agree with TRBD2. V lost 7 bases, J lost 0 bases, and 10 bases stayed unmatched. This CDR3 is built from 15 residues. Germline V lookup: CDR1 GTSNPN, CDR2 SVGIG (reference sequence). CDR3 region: CASTGTRFHQETQYF. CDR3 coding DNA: TGTGCCTCAACCGGGACTAGGTTCCACCAAGAGACCCAGTACTTC.

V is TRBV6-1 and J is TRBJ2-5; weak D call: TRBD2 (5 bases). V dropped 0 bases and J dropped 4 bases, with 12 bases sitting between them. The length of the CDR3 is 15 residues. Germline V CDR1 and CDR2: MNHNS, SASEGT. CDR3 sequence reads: CASSEAIRGLETQYF. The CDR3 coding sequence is TGTGCCAGCAGTGAAGCGATTAGAGGGTTAGAGACCCAGTACTTC.

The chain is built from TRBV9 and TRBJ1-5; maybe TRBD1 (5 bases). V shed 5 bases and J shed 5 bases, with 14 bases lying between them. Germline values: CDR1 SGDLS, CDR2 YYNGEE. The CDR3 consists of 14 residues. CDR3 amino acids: CASSVGRDYQPQHF. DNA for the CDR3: TGTGCCAGCAGTGTTGGGAGGGACTATCAGCCCCAGCATTTT.

CDR3 sequence (DNA): TGCGCCAGCACTAAGCGGTCGAGGCGAGAGACCCAGTACTTC. This encodes CASTKRSRRETQYF. The rearrangement links TRBV5-1 to TRBJ2-5; tentative D call: TRBD2 (5 bases). The CDR3 has 14 amino acids. Trimming cost V 6 bases and J 4 bases, with 16 bases left between them. Germline V gene data show CDR1 as SGHRS and CDR2 as YFSETQ.

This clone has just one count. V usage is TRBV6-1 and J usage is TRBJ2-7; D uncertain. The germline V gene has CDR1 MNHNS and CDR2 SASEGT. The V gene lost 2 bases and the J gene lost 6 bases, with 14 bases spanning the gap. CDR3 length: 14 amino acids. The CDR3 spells CASSELYIAPEQYF. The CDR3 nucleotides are TGTGCCAGCAGTGAACTATATATCGCACCCGAGCAGTACTTC.

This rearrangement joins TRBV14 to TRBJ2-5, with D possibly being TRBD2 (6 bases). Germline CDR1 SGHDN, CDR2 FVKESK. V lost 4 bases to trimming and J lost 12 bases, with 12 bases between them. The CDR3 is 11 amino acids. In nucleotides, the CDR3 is TGTGCCAGCAGCCTAGGGAGGCGGGAGTACTTC. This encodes CASSLGRREYF.

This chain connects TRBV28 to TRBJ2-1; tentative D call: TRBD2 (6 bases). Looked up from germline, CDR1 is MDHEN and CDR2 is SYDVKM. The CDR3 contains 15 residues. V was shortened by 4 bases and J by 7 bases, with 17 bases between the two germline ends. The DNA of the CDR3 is TGTGCCAGCAGTTCCCCGGGAGACGGGACTAATGAGCAGTTCTTC. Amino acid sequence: CASSSPGDGTNEQFF. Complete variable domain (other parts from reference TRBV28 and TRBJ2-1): DVKVTQSSRYLVKRTGEKVFLECVQDMDHENMFWYRQDPGLGLRLIYFSYDVKMKEKGDIPEGYSVSREKKERFSLILESASTNQTSMYLCASSSPGDGTNEQFFGPGTRLTVL.

The CDR3 spells CARGQNTEAFF. Written as DNA, the CDR3 is TGTGCCAGGGGCCAGAACACTGAAGCTTTCTTT. The chain employs TRBV30 and TRBJ1-1; D is perhaps TRBD1 (5 bases). The CDR3 totals 11 residues. Germline CDR1 and CDR2: GTSNPN and SVGIG (reference sequence). Deletions cut 8 bases from V and 1 base from J, with 8 bases between.

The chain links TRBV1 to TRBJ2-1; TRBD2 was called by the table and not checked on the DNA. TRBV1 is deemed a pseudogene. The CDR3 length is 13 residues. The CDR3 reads CTLCGTAYNEQFF. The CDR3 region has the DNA TGCACCCTTTGCGGGACCGCGTACAATGAGCAGTTCTTC.

Here the CDR3 reads CSVDLDGYTF. CDR3 DNA sequence: TGCAGCGTTGACCTCGATGGCTACACCTTC. J is TRBJ1-2 and V is TRBV29-1; D is undetermined. V was shortened by 3 bases and J by 6 bases, with 5 bases between the two germline ends. Per the germline V gene, CDR1 is SQVTM and CDR2 is ANQGSEA. The CDR3 extends over 10 amino acids.

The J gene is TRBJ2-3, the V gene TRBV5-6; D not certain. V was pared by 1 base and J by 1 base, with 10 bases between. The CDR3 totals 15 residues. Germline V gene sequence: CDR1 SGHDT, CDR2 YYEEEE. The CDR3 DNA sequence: TGTGCCAGCAGCTTGAATCAACGAGGCACAGATACGCAGTATTTT. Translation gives CASSLNQRGTDTQYF.

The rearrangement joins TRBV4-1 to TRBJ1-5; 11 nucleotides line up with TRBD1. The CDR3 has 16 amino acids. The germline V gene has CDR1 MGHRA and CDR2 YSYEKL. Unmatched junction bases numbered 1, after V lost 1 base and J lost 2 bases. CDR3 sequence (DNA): TGCGCCAGCAGCCAAGGGGGACAGGGGGGCAATCAGCCCCAGCATTTT. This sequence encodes CASSQGGQGGNQPQHF.

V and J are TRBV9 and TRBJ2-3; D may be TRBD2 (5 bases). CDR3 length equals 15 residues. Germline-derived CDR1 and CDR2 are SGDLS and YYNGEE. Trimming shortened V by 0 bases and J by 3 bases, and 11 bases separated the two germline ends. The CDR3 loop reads CASSVEGRATDTQYF. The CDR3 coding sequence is TGTGCCAGCAGCGTAGAAGGGCGGGCTACAGATACGCAGTATTTT. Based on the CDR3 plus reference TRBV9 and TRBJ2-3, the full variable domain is DSGVTQTPKHLITATGQRVTLRCSPRSGDLSVYWYQQSLDQGLQFLIQYYNGEERAKGNILERFSAQQFPDLHSELNLSSLELGDSALYFCASSVEGRATDTQYFGPGTRLTVL.

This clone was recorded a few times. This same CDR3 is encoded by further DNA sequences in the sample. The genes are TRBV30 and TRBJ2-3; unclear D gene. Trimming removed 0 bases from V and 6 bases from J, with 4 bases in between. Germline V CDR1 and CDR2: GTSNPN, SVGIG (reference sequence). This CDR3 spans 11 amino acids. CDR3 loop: CAWSVLDTQYF. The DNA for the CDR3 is TGTGCCTGGAGTGTACTTGATACGCAGTATTTT. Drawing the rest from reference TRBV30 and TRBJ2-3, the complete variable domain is SQTIHQWPATLVQPVGSPLSLECTVEGTSNPNLYWYRQAAGRGLQLLFYSVGIGQISSEVPQNLSASRPQDRQFILSSKKLLLSDSGFYLCAWSVLDTQYFGPGTRLTVL.

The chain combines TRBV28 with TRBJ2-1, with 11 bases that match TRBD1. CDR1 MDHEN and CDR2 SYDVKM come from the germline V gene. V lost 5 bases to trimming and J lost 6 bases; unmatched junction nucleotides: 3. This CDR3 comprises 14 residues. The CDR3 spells CASSPGTGGNEQFF. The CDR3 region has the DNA TGTGCCAGCAGTCCCGGGACAGGGGGCAATGAGCAGTTCTTC.

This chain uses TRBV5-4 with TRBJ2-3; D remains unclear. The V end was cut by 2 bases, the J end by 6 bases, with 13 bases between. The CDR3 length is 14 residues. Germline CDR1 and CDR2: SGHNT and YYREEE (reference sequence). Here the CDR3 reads CASSFPPLSDTQYF. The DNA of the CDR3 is TGTGCCAGCAGCTTCCCTCCCCTTAGTGATACGCAGTATTTT.

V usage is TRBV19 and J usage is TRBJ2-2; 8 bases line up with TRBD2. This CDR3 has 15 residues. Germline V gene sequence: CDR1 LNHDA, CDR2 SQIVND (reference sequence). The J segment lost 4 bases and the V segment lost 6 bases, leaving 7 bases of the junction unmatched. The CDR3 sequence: CASREEAGATGELFF. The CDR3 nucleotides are TGTGCCAGTAGGGAAGAAGCGGGAGCCACCGGGGAGCTGTTTTTT.

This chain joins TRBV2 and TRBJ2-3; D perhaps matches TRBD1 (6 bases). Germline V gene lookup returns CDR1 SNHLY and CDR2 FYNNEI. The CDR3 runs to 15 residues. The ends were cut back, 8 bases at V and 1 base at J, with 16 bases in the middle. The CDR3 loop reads CASLRDTGGTDTQYF. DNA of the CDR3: TGTGCCAGCCTCCGGGACACAGGAGGCACAGATACGCAGTATTTT. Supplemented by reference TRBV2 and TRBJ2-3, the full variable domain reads EPEVTQTPSHQVTQMGQEVILRCVPISNHLYFYWYRQILGQKVEFLVSFYNNEISEKSEIFDDQFSVERPDGSNFTLKIRSTKLEDSAMYFCASLRDTGGTDTQYFGPGTRLTVL.

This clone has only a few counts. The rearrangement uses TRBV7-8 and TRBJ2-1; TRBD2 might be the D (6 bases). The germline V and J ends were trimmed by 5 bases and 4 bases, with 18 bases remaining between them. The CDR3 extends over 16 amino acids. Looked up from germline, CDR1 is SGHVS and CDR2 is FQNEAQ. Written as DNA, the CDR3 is TGTGCCAGCAGCCTTCCCGGGGGAGCGGGTTACAATGAGCAGTTCTTC. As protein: CASSLPGGAGYNEQFF.